This T cell receptor (beta chain) came from a study of cytomegalovirus exposure and HLA in healthy donors. Study background: For the approximately 430 genotyped donors, 65% to 90% fell within the Caucasian-associated ancestry cluster.

This donor's CMV serostatus is unrecorded. Vbeta (60) and Jbeta (13) primers were used in the PCR. Here immunoSEQ multiplex PCR was the method, and the copy in TCRdb shows in-frame clones only, minus some. This repertoire comprises about 40,000 clones; its ten largest clones make up approximately 6%. The CDR3 loop spans 15 amino acids. The V gene's germline CDR1 is SGHVS and CDR2 FQNEAQ. The J segment lost 0 bases and the V segment lost 6 bases, leaving 4 bases of the junction unmatched. Concerning this clone: Antigen: not known.

Findings and caveats of the study: A later analysis by the authors found several of the most significant clusters apparently linked to common viral pathogens. What was likely a sequencing artifact was a cluster of highly shared sequence variants.

The sequence derives from a human donor in good health. The rearrangement joins TRBV7-8 to TRBJ2-2, with 7 bases fitting TRBD1. The specimen was PBMCs. CDR3 coding DNA: TGTGCCAGCAGGCTCGGACAGGCGAACACCGGGGAGCTGTTTTTT. Residues: CASRLGQANTGELFF.